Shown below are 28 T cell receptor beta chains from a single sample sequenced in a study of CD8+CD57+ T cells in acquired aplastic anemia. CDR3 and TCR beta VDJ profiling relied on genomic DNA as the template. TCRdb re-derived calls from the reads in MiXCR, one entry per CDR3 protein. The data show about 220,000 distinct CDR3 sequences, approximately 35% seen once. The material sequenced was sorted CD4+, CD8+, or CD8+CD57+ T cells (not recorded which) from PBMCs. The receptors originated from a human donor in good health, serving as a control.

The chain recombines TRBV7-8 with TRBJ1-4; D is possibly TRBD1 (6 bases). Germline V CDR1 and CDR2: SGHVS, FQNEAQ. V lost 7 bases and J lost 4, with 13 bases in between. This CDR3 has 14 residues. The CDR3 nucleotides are TGTGCCAGCACCCCACAGGGTCTTAATGAAAAACTGTTTTTT. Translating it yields CASTPQGLNEKLFF.

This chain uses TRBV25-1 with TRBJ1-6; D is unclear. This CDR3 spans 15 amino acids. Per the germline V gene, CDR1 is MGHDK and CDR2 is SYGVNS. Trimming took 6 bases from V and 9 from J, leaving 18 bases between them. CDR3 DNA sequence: TGTGCCAGCAGATCCTTGAGTTTCGGGGTTTCACCCCTCCACTTT. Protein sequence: CASRSLSFGVSPLHF. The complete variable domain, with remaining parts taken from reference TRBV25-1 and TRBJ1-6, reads EADIYQTPRYLVIGTGKKITLECSQTMGHDKMYWYQQDPGMELHLIHYSYGVNSTEKGDLSSESTVSRIRTEHFPLTLESARPSHTSQYLCASRSLSFGVSPLHFGNGTRLTVT.

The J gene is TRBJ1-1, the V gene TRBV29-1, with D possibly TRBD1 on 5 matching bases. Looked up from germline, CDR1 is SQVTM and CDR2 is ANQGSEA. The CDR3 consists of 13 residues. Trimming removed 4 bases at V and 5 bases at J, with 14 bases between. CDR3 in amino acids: CSVVLGPGTEAFF. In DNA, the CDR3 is TGCAGCGTTGTATTGGGGCCTGGGACTGAAGCTTTCTTT. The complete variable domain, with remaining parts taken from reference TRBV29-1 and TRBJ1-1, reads SAVISQKPSRDICQRGTSLTIQCQVDSQVTMMFWYRQQPGQSLTLIATANQGSEATYESGFVIDKFPISRPNLTFSTLTVSNMSPEDSSIYLCSVVLGPGTEAFFGQGTRLTVV.

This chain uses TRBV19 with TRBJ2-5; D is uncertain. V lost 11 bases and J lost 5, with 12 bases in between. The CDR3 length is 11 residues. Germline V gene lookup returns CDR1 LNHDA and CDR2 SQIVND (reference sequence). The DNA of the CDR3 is TGTGCCGCAACTGGAAGGGAGACCCAGTACTTC. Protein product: CAATGRETQYF.

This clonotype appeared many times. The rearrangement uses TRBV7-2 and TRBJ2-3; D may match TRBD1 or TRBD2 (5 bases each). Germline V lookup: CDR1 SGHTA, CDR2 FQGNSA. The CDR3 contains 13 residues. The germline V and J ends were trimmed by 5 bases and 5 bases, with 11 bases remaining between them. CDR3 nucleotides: TGTGCCAGCAGCATGGGACGGGGAGATACGCAGTATTTT. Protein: CASSMGRGDTQYF.

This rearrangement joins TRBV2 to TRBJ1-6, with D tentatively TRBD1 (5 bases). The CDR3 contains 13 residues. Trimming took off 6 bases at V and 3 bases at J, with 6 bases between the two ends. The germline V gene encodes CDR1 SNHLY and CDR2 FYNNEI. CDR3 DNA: TGTGCCAGCAGGGGGGACTATAATTCACCCCTCCACTTT. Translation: CASRGDYNSPLHF.

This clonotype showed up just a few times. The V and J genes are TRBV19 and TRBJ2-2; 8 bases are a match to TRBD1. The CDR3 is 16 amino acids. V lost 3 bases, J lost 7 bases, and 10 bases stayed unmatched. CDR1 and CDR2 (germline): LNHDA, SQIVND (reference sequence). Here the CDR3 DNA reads TGTGCCAGTAGTATCTCAGGGGGCGAAATGGGCGGGGAGCTGTTTTTT. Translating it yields CASSISGGEMGGELFF.

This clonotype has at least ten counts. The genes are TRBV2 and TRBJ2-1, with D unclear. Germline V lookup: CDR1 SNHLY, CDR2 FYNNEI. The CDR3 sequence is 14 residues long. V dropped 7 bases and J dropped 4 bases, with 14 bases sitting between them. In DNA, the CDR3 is TGTGCCAGCAAAGCAGAAGAAGGGTACAATGAGCAGTTCTTC. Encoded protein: CASKAEEGYNEQFF. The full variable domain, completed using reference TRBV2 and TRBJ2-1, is EPEVTQTPSHQVTQMGQEVILRCVPISNHLYFYWYRQILGQKVEFLVSFYNNEISEKSEIFDDQFSVERPDGSNFTLKIRSTKLEDSAMYFCASKAEEGYNEQFFGPGTRLTVL.

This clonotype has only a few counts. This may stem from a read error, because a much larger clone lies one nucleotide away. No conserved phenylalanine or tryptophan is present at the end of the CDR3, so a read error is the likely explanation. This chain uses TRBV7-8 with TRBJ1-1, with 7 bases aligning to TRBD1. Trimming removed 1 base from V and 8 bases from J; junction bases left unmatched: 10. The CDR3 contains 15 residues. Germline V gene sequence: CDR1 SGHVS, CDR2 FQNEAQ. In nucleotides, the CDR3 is TGTGCCAGCAGCTTAGATCCCCCGGGACAGAGAGAAGCTTTCCTT. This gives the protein CASSLDPPGQREAFL.

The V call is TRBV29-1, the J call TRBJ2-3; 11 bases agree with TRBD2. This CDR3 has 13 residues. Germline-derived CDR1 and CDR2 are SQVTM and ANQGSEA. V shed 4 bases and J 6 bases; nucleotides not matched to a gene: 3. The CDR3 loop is CSVVRLAGDTQYF. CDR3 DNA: TGCAGCGTTGTAAGACTAGCGGGGGATACGCAGTATTTT.

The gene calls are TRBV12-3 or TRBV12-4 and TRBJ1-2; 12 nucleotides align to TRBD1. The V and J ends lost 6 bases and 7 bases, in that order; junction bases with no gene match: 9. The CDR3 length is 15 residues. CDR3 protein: CASSPEGQGASGYTF. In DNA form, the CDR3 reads TGTGCCAGCAGCCCAGAGGGACAGGGGGCGAGTGGCTACACCTTC.

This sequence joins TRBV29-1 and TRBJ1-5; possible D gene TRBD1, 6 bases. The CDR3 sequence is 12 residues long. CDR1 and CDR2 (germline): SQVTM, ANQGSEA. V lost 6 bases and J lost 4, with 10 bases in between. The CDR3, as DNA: TGCAGCGTCGGACAGAGAAATCAGCCCCAGCATTTT. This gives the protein CSVGQRNQPQHF.

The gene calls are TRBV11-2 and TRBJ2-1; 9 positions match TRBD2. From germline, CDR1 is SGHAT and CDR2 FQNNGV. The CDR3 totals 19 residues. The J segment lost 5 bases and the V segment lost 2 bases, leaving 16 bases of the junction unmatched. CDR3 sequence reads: CASSLRLTTAGGADNEQFF. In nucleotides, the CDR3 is TGTGCCAGCAGCTTACGTCTAACCACTGCGGGAGGGGCAGACAATGAGCAGTTCTTC. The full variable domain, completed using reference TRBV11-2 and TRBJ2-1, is EAGVAQSPRYKIIEKRQSVAFWCNPISGHATLYWYQQILGQGPKLLIQFQNNGVVDDSQLPKDRFSAERLKGVDSTLKIQPAKLEDSAVYLCASSLRLTTAGGADNEQFFGPGTRLTVL.

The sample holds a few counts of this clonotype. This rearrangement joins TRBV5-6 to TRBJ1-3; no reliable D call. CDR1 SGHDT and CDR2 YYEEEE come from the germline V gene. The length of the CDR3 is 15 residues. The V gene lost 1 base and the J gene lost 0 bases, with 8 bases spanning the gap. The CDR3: CASSLSPSSGNTIYF. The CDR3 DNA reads TGTGCCAGCAGCTTGTCACCCTCCTCTGGAAACACCATATATTTT.

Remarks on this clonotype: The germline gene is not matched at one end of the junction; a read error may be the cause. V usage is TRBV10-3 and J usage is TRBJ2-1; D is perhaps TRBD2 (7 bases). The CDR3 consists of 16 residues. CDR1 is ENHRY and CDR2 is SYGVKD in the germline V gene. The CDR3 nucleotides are TGTGCCAGCAGTTACGTTTTAGGAGTAAGCGGGACAGAGCAGTTCTTC. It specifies CASSYVLGVSGTEQFF.

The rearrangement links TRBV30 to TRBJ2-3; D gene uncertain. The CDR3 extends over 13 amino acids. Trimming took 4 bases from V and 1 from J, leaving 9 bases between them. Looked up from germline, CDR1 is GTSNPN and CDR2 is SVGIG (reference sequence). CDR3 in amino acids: CAWNLVRTDTQYF. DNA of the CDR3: TGTGCCTGGAATTTGGTTCGCACAGATACGCAGTATTTT.

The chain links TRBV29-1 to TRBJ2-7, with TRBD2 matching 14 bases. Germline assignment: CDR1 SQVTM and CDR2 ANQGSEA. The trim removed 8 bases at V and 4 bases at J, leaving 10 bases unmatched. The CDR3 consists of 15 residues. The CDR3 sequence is CSSPPGLAGVYEQYF. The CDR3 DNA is TGCAGCTCACCACCGGGACTAGCGGGAGTTTACGAGCAGTACTTC.

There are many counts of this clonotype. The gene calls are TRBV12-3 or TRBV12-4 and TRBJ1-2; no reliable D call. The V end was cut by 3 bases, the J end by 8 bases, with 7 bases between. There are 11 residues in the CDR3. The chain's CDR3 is CASSFSGGYTF. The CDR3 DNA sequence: TGTGCCAGCAGTTTCTCGGGGGGCTACACCTTC.

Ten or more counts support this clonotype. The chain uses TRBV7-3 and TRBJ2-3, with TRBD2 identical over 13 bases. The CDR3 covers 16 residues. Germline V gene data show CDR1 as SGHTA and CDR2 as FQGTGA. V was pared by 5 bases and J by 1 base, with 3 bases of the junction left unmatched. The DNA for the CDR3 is TGTGCCAGCAGCCCCGGGACTAGCGGGGGCACAGATACGCAGTATTTT. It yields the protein CASSPGTSGGTDTQYF.

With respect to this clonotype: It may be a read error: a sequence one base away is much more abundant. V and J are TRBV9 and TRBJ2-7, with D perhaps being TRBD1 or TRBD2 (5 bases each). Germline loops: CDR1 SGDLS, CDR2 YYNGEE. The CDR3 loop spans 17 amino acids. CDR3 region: CASRPRPGPPDPYGQYF. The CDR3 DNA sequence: TGTGCCAGCAGACCAAGACCGGGACCTCCTGACCCCTACGGGCAGTACTTC.

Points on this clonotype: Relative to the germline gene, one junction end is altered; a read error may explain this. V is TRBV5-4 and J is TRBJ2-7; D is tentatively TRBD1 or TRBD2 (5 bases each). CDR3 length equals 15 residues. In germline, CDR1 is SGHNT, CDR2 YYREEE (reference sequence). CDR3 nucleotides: TGTGCCCGCAGCTTGGAGCTGGGGGTAGCCTACGAGCAGTACTTC. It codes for CARSLELGVAYEQYF.

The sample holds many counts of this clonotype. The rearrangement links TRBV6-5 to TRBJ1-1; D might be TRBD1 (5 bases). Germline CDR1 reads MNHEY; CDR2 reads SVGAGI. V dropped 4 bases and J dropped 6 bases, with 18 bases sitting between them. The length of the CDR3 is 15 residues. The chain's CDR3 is CASSFRTVRDPEAFF. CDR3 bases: TGTGCCAGCAGTTTTAGGACGGTCAGGGATCCTGAAGCTTTCTTT.

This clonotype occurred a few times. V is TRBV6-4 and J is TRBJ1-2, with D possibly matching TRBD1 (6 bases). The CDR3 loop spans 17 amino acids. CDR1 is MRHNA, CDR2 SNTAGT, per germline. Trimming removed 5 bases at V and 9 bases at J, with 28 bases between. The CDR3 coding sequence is TGTGCCAGCAGTCACGATTCAGCACGGGGGCGCGGTAGCCGCTACACCTTC. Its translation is CASSHDSARGRGSRYTF.

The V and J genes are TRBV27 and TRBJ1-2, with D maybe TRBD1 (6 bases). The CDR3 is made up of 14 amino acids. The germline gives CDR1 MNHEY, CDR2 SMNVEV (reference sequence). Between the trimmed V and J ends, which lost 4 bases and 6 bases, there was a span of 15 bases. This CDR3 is CASSSQGRTDGYTF. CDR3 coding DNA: TGTGCCAGCAGTTCTCAGGGGCGGACTGATGGCTACACCTTC.

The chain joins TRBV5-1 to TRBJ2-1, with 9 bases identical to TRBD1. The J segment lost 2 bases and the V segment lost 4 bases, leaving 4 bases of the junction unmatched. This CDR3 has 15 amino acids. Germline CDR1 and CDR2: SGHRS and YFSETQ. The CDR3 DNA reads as TGCGCCAGCAGCCCACAGGGGGCCCCCTACAATGAGCAGTTCTTC. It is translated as CASSPQGAPYNEQFF.

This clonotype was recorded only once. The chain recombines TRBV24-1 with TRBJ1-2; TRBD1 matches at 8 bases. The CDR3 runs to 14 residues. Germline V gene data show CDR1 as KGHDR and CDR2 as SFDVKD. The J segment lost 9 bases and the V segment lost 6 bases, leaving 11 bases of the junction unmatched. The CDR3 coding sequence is TGTGCCACCAGTCAGGCGCCGGGACAGGCCAGCTACACCTTC. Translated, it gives CATSQAPGQASYTF.

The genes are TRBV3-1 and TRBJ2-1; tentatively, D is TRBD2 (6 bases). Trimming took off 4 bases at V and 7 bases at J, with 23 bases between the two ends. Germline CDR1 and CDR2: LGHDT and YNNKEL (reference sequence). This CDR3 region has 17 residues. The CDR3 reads CASSPNLGGPHRNEQFF. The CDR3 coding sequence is TGTGCCAGCAGCCCAAACCTAGGAGGGCCACACCGGAATGAGCAGTTCTTC.

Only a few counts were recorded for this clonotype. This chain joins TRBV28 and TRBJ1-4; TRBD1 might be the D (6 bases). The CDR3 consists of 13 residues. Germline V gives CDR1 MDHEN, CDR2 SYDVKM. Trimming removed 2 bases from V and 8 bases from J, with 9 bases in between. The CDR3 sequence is CASSLPGQEKLFF. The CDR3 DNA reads TGTGCCAGCAGTTTACCCGGACAGGAAAAACTGTTTTTT.